The entry that follows covers one T cell receptor (beta chain) sequence. With 5 bases clipped from V and 5 bases from J, the junction kept 5 bases outside the gene matches. The CDR3 extends over 14 amino acids. Germline lookup yields CDR1 MNHEY and CDR2 SVGEGT. This sample is drawn from a study of blood T cell repertoires in COVID-19. Assay: immunoSEQ multiplex PCR; the TCRdb copy retains only in-frame clones and omits some. The table shows 200,000 to 250,000 clones, with about 79% occurring only once. The receptor was isolated from a woman aged 40 to 55 who had recovered from COVID-19. V is TRBV6-2 or TRBV6-3 and J is TRBJ1-5, with 8 bases aligning to TRBD1. Sequenced sample: peripheral blood. CDR3 bases: TGTGCCAGCAGTCAGGGGGCTCGAGATCAGCCCCAGCATTTT. It specifies CASSQGARDQPQHF.